Below, one TCR beta chain is given with its context. The antigen remains unidentified. This sample's treatment: approximately 18 received Ad26.COV2.S at low or high dose, single or two shots; 5 received placebo; per-sample allocation not given. All samples were drawn on day 63, counting from the first vaccine or placebo injection. The vaccine antigen was prefusion-stabilized Wuhan SARS-CoV-2 spike. The CDR3 has 15 amino acids. CDR1 and CDR2 (germline): SEHNR, FQNEAQ (reference sequence). The V gene end was trimmed by 4 bases and the J gene end by 3 bases; junction bases not matched to a gene: 8. The data belong to a study of Ad26.COV2.S vaccination and SARS-CoV-2 variants. Libraries were prepared by immunoSEQ multiplex PCR; TCRdb keeps only in-frame clonotypes and omits some of them. The sample consists of 400,000 to 450,000 clones, roughly 91% of them appearing once. Whole-study results and caveats: An underestimation of total T cell responses may have resulted from the TCR breadth and depth analyses. After vaccination, substantial breadth of spike-specific CD8+ and CD4+ responses was reported.

V usage is TRBV7-9 and J usage is TRBJ1-1; 7 bases line up with TRBD1. The input for sequencing was peripheral blood, taken in a trial of Ad26.COV2.S vaccine versus placebo. This sequence was found in a person aged 18-60 years who received the Ad26.COV2.S COVID-19 vaccine or a placebo. CDR3 nucleotides: TGTGCCAGCAGCTACCGAGACAGGGCTGACACTGAAGCTTTCTTT. Translation gives CASSYRDRADTEAFF.